The entry that follows covers one TCR beta chain sequence. Its antigen is unidentified. Both 60 Vbeta primers and 13 Jbeta primers went into the PCR. Only in-frame clones appear in the TCRdb table, and some are missing; sequencing was by immunoSEQ multiplex PCR. The repertoire consists of 140,000 to 150,000 clones, with 77% occurring once and the leading ten covering roughly 3.8%. The record originates from a study of cytomegalovirus exposure and HLA in healthy donors. Study background: Ancestry clustering placed more than 80% of under 450 genotyped donors in the Caucasian-associated cluster. General study results and limits: When a later analysis compared HLA-associated TCR beta chains with equally common others, the HLA-associated chains turned out to be more clonally expanded and to have lower generation probabilities.

This receptor was obtained from a male donor in good health and CMV-seronegative. The specimen was PBMCs.

Here the CDR3 reads CASSSAGLASETQYF. The CDR3 DNA is TGTGCCAGCAGCTCGGCTGGACTAGCGTCTGAGACCCAGTACTTC. The chain employs TRBV9 and TRBJ2-5, with TRBD2 matching 9 bases. Trimming at V came to 4 bases and at J to 5 bases, leaving 9 bases not matched to a gene. Germline CDR1 reads SGDLS; CDR2 reads YYNGEE. CDR3 size: 15 residues. Variable domain in full (rest from reference TRBV9 and TRBJ2-5): DSGVTQTPKHLITATGQRVTLRCSPRSGDLSVYWYQQSLDQGLQFLIQYYNGEERAKGNILERFSAQQFPDLHSELNLSSLELGDSALYFCASSSAGLASETQYFGPGTRLLVL.